This entry lists 25 T cell receptor beta chains sequenced from one sample in a study of lymphopenia after photon versus proton radiotherapy. Method: immunoSEQ multiplex PCR; TCRdb's copy keeps in-frame clones and lacks some. The sample includes roughly 38,000 clones, 92% of them seen just once. The source was peripheral blood, collected from a patient treated with photon-based radiotherapy. The source of these receptors is a man aged 55-75 years with cholangiocarcinoma.

Remarks on this clone: This specimen includes other DNA sequences encoding the same CDR3. This CDR3 reads CSARTSYEQYF. CDR3 DNA sequence: TGCAGTGCTAGAACGAGCTACGAGCAGTACTTC. The chain combines TRBV20-1 with TRBJ2-7; no reliable D call. Germline loops: CDR1 DFQATT, CDR2 SNEGSKA (reference sequence). The CDR3 runs to 11 residues. The germline V and J ends were trimmed by 2 bases and 3 bases, with 5 bases remaining between them.

The chain combines TRBV29-1 with TRBJ1-3; no firm D call. Looked up from germline, CDR1 is SQVTM and CDR2 is ANQGSEA. V lost 4 bases, J lost 2 bases, and 6 bases lay in between. The CDR3 is 12 amino acids. DNA for the CDR3: TGCAGCGTTGGTGAGACTGGAAACACCATATATTTT. Protein sequence: CSVGETGNTIYF. Full variable domain (missing parts from reference TRBV29-1 and TRBJ1-3): SAVISQKPSRDICQRGTSLTIQCQVDSQVTMMFWYRQQPGQSLTLIATANQGSEATYESGFVIDKFPISRPNLTFSTLTVSNMSPEDSSIYLCSVGETGNTIYFGEGSWLTVV.

V gene TRBV15 combines with J gene TRBJ2-7; TRBD2 matches at 14 bases. Trimming at V came to 4 bases and at J to 7 bases, leaving 12 bases not matched to a gene. The germline gives CDR1 LNHNV, CDR2 YYDKDF (reference sequence). CDR3 size: 17 residues. CDR3 nucleotide sequence: TGTGCCACCAGCAAGAGGGGCCCCGGACTAGCGGGAGGTGAGCAGTACTTC. Protein product: CATSKRGPGLAGGEQYF.

V gene TRBV6-6 combines with J gene TRBJ2-3; D remains unclear. The CDR3 length is 12 residues. Trimming pared 5 bases from V and 6 bases from J, leaving 9 bases between. The germline V gene has CDR1 MNHNY and CDR2 SVGAGI (reference sequence). CDR3 sequence reads: CASSPVGDTQYF. The CDR3 DNA reads as TGTGCCAGCAGTCCTGTGGGGGATACGCAGTATTTT.

This chain joins TRBV18 and TRBJ2-2, with 8 bases identical to TRBD1. The J segment lost 1 base and the V segment lost 6 bases, leaving 4 bases of the junction unmatched. CDR3 length: 15 residues. The germline V gene has CDR1 KGHSH and CDR2 LQKENI. The CDR3 DNA reads as TGTGCCAGCTCTATTGGACAGGGGAACACCGGGGAGCTGTTTTTT. Its protein is CASSIGQGNTGELFF.

This chain uses TRBV19 with TRBJ1-4, with no clear D. The germline gives CDR1 LNHDA, CDR2 SQIVND (reference sequence). The germline V and J ends were trimmed by 5 bases and 4 bases, with 8 bases remaining between them. CDR3 length: 13 residues. The CDR3 loop reads CASSLVDNEKLFF. CDR3 coding DNA: TGTGCCAGTAGTCTCGTGGATAATGAAAAACTGTTTTTT.

The rearrangement joins TRBV10-3 to TRBJ2-1; D ambiguous. This CDR3 is 16 amino acids long. From germline, CDR1 is ENHRY and CDR2 SYGVKD. The V end lost 3 bases, the J end lost 1 base, and 13 bases lay between the germline ends. Written as DNA, the CDR3 is TGTGCCATCAGTGACCCTAGTCTTCCGTCCTACAATGAGCAGTTCTTC. Its translation is CAISDPSLPSYNEQFF.

This chain joins TRBV15 and TRBJ2-7; 13 bases fit TRBD2. The V gene's germline CDR1 is LNHNV and CDR2 YYDKDF (reference sequence). The CDR3 spans 17 residues. With 0 bases clipped from V and 2 bases from J, the junction kept 4 bases outside the gene matches. The CDR3: CATSREPGLAGPYEQYF. CDR3 DNA sequence: TGTGCCACCAGCAGAGAACCGGGACTAGCGGGACCCTACGAGCAGTACTTC.

This clone has just one count. The junction differs from germline at one of its ends, possibly a read error. The rearrangement joins TRBV7-7 to TRBJ2-5; TRBD2 matches 10 bases. The CDR3 consists of 16 residues. The V gene's germline CDR1 is SSHAT and CDR2 FNYEAQ (reference sequence). The CDR3 bases are TGTGCTAGCAGCTCGGTCAGGACTAGCGGAAAGGAGACCCAGTACTTC. Translating gives CASSSVRTSGKETQYF. Combining the CDR3 with reference TRBV7-7 and TRBJ2-5 gives the whole variable domain GAGVSQSPRYKVTKRGQDVTLRCDPISSHATLYWYQQALGQGPEFLTYFNYEAQPDKSGLPSDRFSAERPEGSISTLTIQRTEQRDSAMYRCASSSVRTSGKETQYFGPGTRLLVL.

The rearrangement joins TRBV27 to TRBJ2-1, with TRBD2 matching over 13 bases. In germline, CDR1 is MNHEY, CDR2 SMNVEV (reference sequence). This CDR3 spans 19 amino acids. With V trimmed by 6 bases and J by 3 bases, 14 bases remained unmatched. In DNA form, the CDR3 reads TGTGCCAGCAGCGCCAGGGGGCACGGACTAGCGGGAGACTACAATGAGCAGTTCTTC. It specifies CASSARGHGLAGDYNEQFF.

The genes are TRBV6-5 and TRBJ2-1, with D possibly being TRBD1 (5 bases). CDR1 MNHEY and CDR2 SVGAGI come from the germline V gene. The ends were cut back, 6 bases at V and 4 bases at J, with 10 bases in the middle. There are 13 residues in the CDR3. In nucleotides, the CDR3 is TGTGCCAGCAGGACAGTGTTTTACAATGAGCAGTTCTTC. Translating it yields CASRTVFYNEQFF.

The V call is TRBV28, the J call TRBJ2-1, with D perhaps TRBD1 or TRBD2 (6 bases each). CDR3 length equals 14 residues. V lost 7 bases, J lost 4 bases, and 14 bases lay in between. Looked up from germline, CDR1 is MDHEN and CDR2 is SYDVKM. CDR3 bases: TGTGCCAGCACCTCCGGGGGCAGGTACAATGAGCAGTTCTTC. Its protein is CASTSGGRYNEQFF.

The chain is built from TRBV7-2 and TRBJ2-2; 7 bases are a match to TRBD1. With V trimmed by 2 bases and J by 1 base, 4 bases remained unmatched. Germline CDR1 reads SGHTA; CDR2 reads FQGNSA. The CDR3 loop spans 16 amino acids. In DNA, the CDR3 is TGTGCCAGCAGCTTATTCCCAGGGGGGAACACCGGGGAGCTGTTTTTT. Its translation: CASSLFPGGNTGELFF. Using reference TRBV7-2 and TRBJ2-2 for the parts outside the CDR3, the full variable domain is GAGVSQSPSNKVTEKGKDVELRCDPISGHTALYWYRQSLGQGLEFLIYFQGNSAPDKSGLPSDRFSAERTGGSVSTLTIQRTQQEDSAVYLCASSLFPGGNTGELFFGEGSRLTVL.

This chain connects TRBV23-1 to TRBJ1-5, with a possible D match to TRBD1 (6 bases). TRBV23-1 is labeled an ORF, and its function is uncertain. V lost 5 bases and J lost 4, with 12 bases in between. The CDR3 runs 14 residues. The CDR3 DNA reads TGCGCCAGCAGTGACAGGTTGGGTAATCAGCCCCAGCATTTT. Translating gives CASSDRLGNQPQHF.

This chain connects TRBV27 to TRBJ1-5; 7 bases map to TRBD1. V was pared by 3 bases and J by 6 bases, with 5 bases of the junction left unmatched. In germline, CDR1 is MNHEY, CDR2 SMNVEV (reference sequence). This CDR3 is built from 14 residues. The CDR3 DNA reads as TGTGCCAGCAGTTTCCAACAGGGGAGTCAGCCCCAGCATTTT. The encoded protein is CASSFQQGSQPQHF.

CDR3 sequence (DNA): TGTGCCAGCAGTAATTTCGGGGAGCTGTTTTTT. This sequence encodes CASSNFGELFF. The rearrangement joins TRBV11-1 to TRBJ2-2; D call uncertain. The CDR3 has 11 amino acids. The germline V gene encodes CDR1 SGHAT and CDR2 FQDESV (reference sequence). With 6 bases removed from V and 7 bases from J, the gap between germline ends came to 6 bases.

This sequence joins TRBV19 and TRBJ2-1; possible D gene TRBD1, 5 bases. This CDR3 has 14 residues. Trimming removed 7 bases at V and 3 bases at J, with 13 bases between. CDR1 is LNHDA, CDR2 SQIVND, per germline (reference sequence). The CDR3 DNA follows: TGTGCCAGTACCTCAGGGTCCCTCTACAATGAGCAGTTCTTC. Translating gives CASTSGSLYNEQFF. The full variable domain, with the rest looked up from reference TRBV19 and TRBJ2-1, is DGGITQSPKYLFRKEGQNVTLSCEQNLNHDAMYWYRQDPGQGLRLIYYSQIVNDFQKGDIAEGYSVSREKKESFPLTVTSAQKNPTAFYLCASTSGSLYNEQFFGPGTRLTVL.

The CDR3 reads CASSIRLAGTGELFF. The CDR3 region has the DNA TGTGCCAGCAGTATCCGACTAGCGGGCACCGGGGAGCTGTTTTTT. The chain links TRBV27 to TRBJ2-2, with 10 positions matching TRBD2. Germline assignment: CDR1 MNHEY and CDR2 SMNVEV (reference sequence). The CDR3 is 15 amino acids. V was clipped by 5 bases and J by 4 bases; unmatched bases: 4.

This rearrangement joins TRBV9 to TRBJ2-7; 8 bases match TRBD2. This CDR3 has 15 residues. Germline lookup yields CDR1 SGDLS and CDR2 YYNGEE. The ends lost 0 bases at V and 4 bases at J; junction bases unmatched: 6. For the CDR3, the DNA is TGTGCCAGCAGCGTAGCTGCGGGAGGTGGTTACGAGCAGTACTTC. Its translation is CASSVAAGGGYEQYF. Filled out from reference TRBV9 and TRBJ2-7, the complete variable domain reads DSGVTQTPKHLITATGQRVTLRCSPRSGDLSVYWYQQSLDQGLQFLIQYYNGEERAKGNILERFSAQQFPDLHSELNLSSLELGDSALYFCASSVAAGGGYEQYFGPGTRLTVT.

This chain links TRBV29-1 with TRBJ2-1; tentative D call: TRBD2 (5 bases). Germline lookup yields CDR1 SQVTM and CDR2 ANQGSEA. This CDR3 contains 14 residues. The V end lost 6 bases, the J end lost 10 bases, and 22 bases lay between the germline ends. The CDR3 nucleotides are TGCAGCGTATCTCCCGGGCCAGGCCCGGGGGAGCAGTTCTTC. Protein: CSVSPGPGPGEQFF.

This rearrangement joins TRBV28 to TRBJ2-6, with D perhaps matching TRBD1 (6 bases). There are 16 residues in the CDR3. Germline CDR1 reads MDHEN; CDR2 reads SYDVKM. Trimming left V 5 bases short and J 4 bases short, with 15 bases between. The chain's CDR3 is CASSLPGVPGANVLTF. The DNA for the CDR3 is TGTGCCAGCAGTCTACCAGGGGTCCCCGGGGCCAACGTCCTGACTTTC.

V is TRBV19 and J is TRBJ2-2, with D perhaps assigned TRBD1 or TRBD2 (5 bases each). There are 15 residues in the CDR3. Germline CDR1 and CDR2: LNHDA and SQIVND (reference sequence). Trimming left V 8 bases short and J 4 bases short, with 17 bases between. CDR3 residues: CASGGTDVGTGELFF. Here the CDR3 DNA reads TGTGCCAGTGGGGGTACAGACGTGGGCACCGGGGAGCTGTTTTTT.

The chain joins TRBV27 to TRBJ2-7, with TRBD2 matching 8 bases. Losses at the gene ends were 3 bases for V and 4 bases for J; bases not matched to a gene: 8. This CDR3 region has 15 residues. Germline V gene sequence: CDR1 MNHEY, CDR2 SMNVEV (reference sequence). This CDR3 reads CASSLDSGGAYEQYF. CDR3 nucleotide sequence: TGTGCCAGCAGTTTGGATTCCGGGGGGGCATACGAGCAGTACTTC.

The chain joins TRBV28 to TRBJ1-1; 7 bases fit TRBD1. CDR1 is MDHEN, CDR2 SYDVKM, per germline. Trimming cost V 3 bases and J 4 bases; bases outside gene matches: 5. The CDR3 consists of 14 residues. The CDR3 loop reads CASSFDRVSTEAFF. Written as DNA, the CDR3 is TGTGCCAGCAGTTTTGACAGGGTATCCACTGAAGCTTTCTTT.

This chain connects TRBV27 to TRBJ2-2; D gene uncertain. Germline V CDR1 and CDR2: MNHEY, SMNVEV (reference sequence). V was trimmed by 7 bases and J by 2 bases, leaving 14 bases between them. This CDR3 spans 15 amino acids. The CDR3 region is CASTQGWGNTGELFF. The CDR3 region has the DNA TGTGCCAGCACCCAAGGCTGGGGAAACACCGGGGAGCTGTTTTTT.